This record looks at one TCR beta chain sequence and its context. Its cognate antigen has yet to be identified. No base-level quality is on record; no much larger clone is a single base apart. TCRbeta CDR3 regions were amplified from genomic DNA by means of the immunoSEQ Assay, a bias-controlled multiplex PCR. The authors processed their data as follows. The number of nucleated cells in each sample was estimated by amplification of reference gene primers within the assay. To quantify the absolute abundance of each unique TCRbeta CDR3 rearrangement, sequence reads were collapsed and filtered. For each sample, productive Simpson clonality was calculated by taking the square root of Simpson's diversity index across productive rearrangements. TCRdb mirrors the immuneACCESS table, restricted to in-frame sequences. Some clones are absent from its copies; in checked studies, under half trace to an unresolved V gene, and the reason for the others is unknown. Clone size and the V and J calls come from that table; the DNA yielded D and trimming. This sample is represented by about 130,000 clones; 84% of them were singletons. Clones ranked in the top ten supply about 12% of the sample.

Another Seattle source contributed samples from volunteer blood donors who had recovered from COVID-19. Whole blood was collected in K2EDTA tubes by collaborating institutions according to the institutions' own protocols. For TCRbeta analysis, collaborators shipped samples as frozen whole blood, isolated PBMCs, or DNA extracted from either of those sample types. Taken from the germline V gene, the CDR1 and CDR2 loops are SGHRS and YFSETQ. The CDR3 starts with the cysteine, ends with the phenylalanine, and has 17 residues. The read is trimmed to its CDR3 DNA, 51 bases read in frame from base 1. Compared with germline, V lacks 3 bases and J lacks 5 bases; bases without a gene match: 14. The record originates from a study of blood T cell repertoires in COVID-19 (dated by TCRdb to about 2020). Study-wide context: The collaborator samples originated in the United States, Italy and Spain and spanned the acute and convalescent phases of COVID-19. The material from the prospective study consisted of cDNA or gDNA derived from T cells, B-cell-depleted T cells, or PBMCs. Deeply sampled blood TCRbeta repertoires from subjects exposed to, actively infected with, or recovered from COVID-19 were included in the dataset. The repertoires were released in a freely available public database intended as a resource for research on the immune response to SARS-CoV-2. Samples were obtained from the ongoing ImmuneRACE study (first 160 participants) and from about 1,300 subjects provided by 6 global collaborators. The sample metadata nearly always contained a de-identified subject ID, COVID-19 status, age in years and sex. Where available, HLA class I and class II types were obtained from metadata supplied by the sample provider rather than from assay-based typing. Findings and caveats that apply to the study as a whole: Clinical and demographic metadata were provided uncurated, with the amount varying by source and participant.

The sample taken for sequencing was peripheral blood. This chain joins TRBV5-1 to TRBJ2-5; 9 bases in between match TRBD2. The receptor's source is a woman in her thirties who had recovered from COVID-19. The CDR3 region: CASSSGPQGTSSETQYF. The nucleotides are TGCGCCAGCAGCTCGGGCCCCCAGGGGACTAGCTCCGAGACCCAGTACTTC.